This T cell receptor beta chain was sequenced during a study of blood T cell repertoires in COVID-19 (dated by TCRdb to 2020 to 2022). Study-wide context: Samples covering the acute and convalescent phases of COVID-19 were provided by collaborators in the United States, Italy and Spain. The prospective study material was composed of cDNA or gDNA derived from T cells, B-cell-depleted T cells, or PBMCs. The dataset comprised deeply sampled blood TCRbeta repertoires from subjects exposed to, actively infected with, or recovered from COVID-19. A freely available public database, intended as a resource for researchers studying the immune response to SARS-CoV-2, is where the repertoires were released. The samples were drawn from the first 160 participants of the ongoing ImmuneRACE study and from over a thousand subjects provided by 6 global collaborators. A de-identified subject ID, COVID-19 status, age in years and sex were almost always included in the sample metadata. HLA class I and class II types, where available, came from metadata supplied by the sample provider rather than from assay-based typing.

Points the paper makes about the study in general: The amount of clinical and demographic metadata varied by source and participant and was provided uncurated.

About this clone itself: It has no known antigen specificity. Base-call qualities are not available, and no considerably larger clone is one nucleotide away.

TCRbeta CDR3 regions were amplified from genomic DNA using the immunoSEQ Assay, a bias-controlled multiplex PCR. The authors' analysis ran thus. The number of nucleated cells in each sample was estimated by amplification of reference gene primers within the assay. To quantify the absolute abundance of each unique TCRbeta CDR3 rearrangement, sequence reads were collapsed and filtered. For each sample, productive Simpson clonality was calculated as the square root of Simpson's diversity index over productive rearrangements. TCRdb holds this immuneACCESS table with in-frame rearrangements only. Some clones are missing; in checked studies, unresolved V genes explain under half, and the rest has no known cause. That table furnishes V, J and clone size, whereas the DNA furnished D and trimming. A total of a few hundred thousand clones appear in this sample, around 82% of them only once. More than 15% of the sample is held by the ten biggest clonotypes.

CDR1 and CDR2 are drawn from the germline V gene: SGHRS, YFSETQ. The CDR3 runs 14 residues from the cysteine to the phenylalanine. Just the 42-base CDR3 DNA is kept, in frame starting at base 1. V loses 4 bases at its end and J loses 5 bases; junction bases beyond the gene matches: 6. One collaborating source in Seattle enrolled patients while the patients were actively infected and followed the patients over time throughout the course of disease. Collaborating institutions collected whole blood in K2EDTA tubes following their own protocols. For TCRbeta analysis, collaborator samples were shipped as frozen whole blood, as isolated PBMCs, or as DNA extracted from either sample type.

This clonotype was sampled from a person aged 70 to 85 with COVID-19, enrolled during active disease. Material: peripheral blood. The chain uses TRBV5-1 and TRBJ1-1, with 9 bases aligning to TRBD1. The CDR3 reads as follows: CASSVQGARTEAFF. The sequence in DNA is TGCGCCAGCAGCGTACAGGGGGCGAGGACTGAAGCTTTCTTT.